Shown below are 10 T cell receptor beta chains from a single sample sequenced in a study of blood T cell repertoires in COVID-19 (dated by TCRdb to 2018 to 2020). Libraries were built with the immunoSEQ multiplex PCR assay. TCRdb holds this immuneACCESS table with in-frame rearrangements only. Some clones are missing; in checked studies, unresolved V genes explain under half, and the rest has no known cause. Across this sample there are 100,000 to 150,000 clones, with 79% seen only once. Clones ranked in the top ten supply around a third of the sample. Sequencing was carried out using peripheral blood. The receptors were sampled from a middle-aged man with active or convalescent COVID-19.

This rearrangement joins TRBV27 to TRBJ2-3; no firm D call. Germline CDR1 reads MNHEY; CDR2 reads SMNVEV (reference sequence). Trimming took 0 bases from V and 0 from J, leaving 4 bases between them. CDR3 length: 14 residues. CDR3 nucleotide sequence: TGTGCCAGCAGTTTATCGGAGAGCACAGATACGCAGTATTTT. Its protein is CASSLSESTDTQYF.

The V gene is TRBV6-4, the J gene TRBJ2-3; TRBD2 aligns across 10 bases. Losses at the gene ends were 5 bases for V and 5 bases for J; bases not matched to a gene: 4. There are 14 residues in the CDR3. Germline V CDR1 and CDR2: MRHNA, SNTAGT. CDR3 nucleotides: TGTGCCAGCAGTTACCTAGCGGGAGAAGATACGCAGTATTTT. Translating it yields CASSYLAGEDTQYF.

The V and J genes are TRBV29-1 and TRBJ1-2, with TRBD1 identical over 7 bases. Germline V CDR1 and CDR2: SQVTM, ANQGSEA. The junction had 10 bases not matched to a gene; V was cut back by 7 bases and J by 8 bases. The CDR3 covers 12 residues. CDR3 sequence: CSALTGRGGYTF. The CDR3 DNA reads TGCAGCGCCCTGACAGGGAGAGGGGGCTACACCTTC.

The chain carries TRBV6-1 and TRBJ2-5, with 7 bases lining up with TRBD2. Per the germline V gene, CDR1 is MNHNS and CDR2 is SASEGT. The CDR3 length is 16 residues. With 1 base clipped from V and 0 bases from J, the junction kept 5 bases outside the gene matches. Here the CDR3 reads CASSEVPAGYQETQYF. The CDR3 DNA follows: TGTGCCAGCAGTGAAGTCCCAGCGGGGTACCAAGAGACCCAGTACTTC.

The V gene is TRBV28, the J gene TRBJ2-7; 7 nucleotides agree with TRBD1. Germline CDR1 is MDHEN and CDR2 is SYDVKM. With V trimmed by 2 bases and J by 7 bases, 14 bases remained unmatched. CDR3 length: 16 amino acids. DNA of the CDR3: TGTGCCAGCAGTTTAACCCACACAGGGGCCCCGGGAGAGCAGTACTTC. Translating it yields CASSLTHTGAPGEQYF.

This clone came up once. The gene calls are TRBV28 and TRBJ2-5; 9 nucleotides agree with TRBD1. The germline V gene encodes CDR1 MDHEN and CDR2 SYDVKM. This CDR3 has 16 amino acids. With V trimmed by 2 bases and J by 1 base, 5 bases remained unmatched. The CDR3 DNA reads TGTGCCAGCAGTTTACTAGGGACAGGGCCCCAAGAGACCCAGTACTTC. Its translation is CASSLLGTGPQETQYF.

This chain uses TRBV14 with TRBJ1-4, with a tentative D call TRBD1 (5 bases). From germline, CDR1 is SGHDN and CDR2 FVKESK. The CDR3 consists of 18 residues. Between the trimmed V and J ends, which lost 11 bases and 0 bases, there was a span of 25 bases. The CDR3 nucleotides are TGTGCCCCGCCTTCCGCGACAGTTTCCTTCGCAACTAATGAAAAACTGTTTTTT. It specifies CAPPSATVSFATNEKLFF.

The rearrangement joins TRBV9 to TRBJ2-7; 8 positions agree with TRBD2. Germline trimming cut 3 bases from V and 3 bases from J; bases unmatched to any gene: 5. Germline V CDR1 and CDR2: SGDLS, YYNGEE. The CDR3 loop spans 14 amino acids. This CDR3 is CASSESGSVYEQYF. CDR3 DNA: TGTGCCAGCAGCGAAAGCGGGAGCGTCTACGAGCAGTACTTC.

The chain links TRBV7-3 to TRBJ2-3; 7 bases align to TRBD2. Germline loops: CDR1 SGHTA, CDR2 FQGTGA. The CDR3 has 15 residues. J was trimmed by 5 bases and V by 5 bases; bases with no gene match: 10. This chain's CDR3 is CASSHASGKGDTQYF. The CDR3 DNA reads TGTGCCAGCAGCCACGCTAGCGGTAAAGGAGATACGCAGTATTTT.

V and J are TRBV29-1 and TRBJ1-2; TRBD1 matches 8 bases. This CDR3 has 18 residues. The ends lost 0 bases at V and 7 bases at J; junction bases unmatched: 19. From germline, CDR1 is SQVTM and CDR2 ANQGSEA. This CDR3 is CSVEDLANSQGAKSGYTF. CDR3 nucleotides: TGCAGCGTTGAAGATCTGGCTAACTCCCAGGGGGCGAAAAGTGGCTACACCTTC.